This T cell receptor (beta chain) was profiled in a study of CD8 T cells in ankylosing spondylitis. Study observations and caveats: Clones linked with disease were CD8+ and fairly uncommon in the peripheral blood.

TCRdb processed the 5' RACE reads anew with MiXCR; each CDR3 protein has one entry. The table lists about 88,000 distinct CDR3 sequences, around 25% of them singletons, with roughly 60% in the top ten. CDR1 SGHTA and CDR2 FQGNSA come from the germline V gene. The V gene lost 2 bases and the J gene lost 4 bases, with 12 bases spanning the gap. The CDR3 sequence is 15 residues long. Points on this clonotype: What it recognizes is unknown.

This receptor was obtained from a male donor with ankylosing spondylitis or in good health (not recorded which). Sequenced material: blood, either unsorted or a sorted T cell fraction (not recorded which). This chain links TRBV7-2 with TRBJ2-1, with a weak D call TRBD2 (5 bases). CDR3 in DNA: TGTGCCAGCAGCTTACTCGGGGTCACTTACAATGAGCAGTTCTTC. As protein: CASSLLGVTYNEQFF.